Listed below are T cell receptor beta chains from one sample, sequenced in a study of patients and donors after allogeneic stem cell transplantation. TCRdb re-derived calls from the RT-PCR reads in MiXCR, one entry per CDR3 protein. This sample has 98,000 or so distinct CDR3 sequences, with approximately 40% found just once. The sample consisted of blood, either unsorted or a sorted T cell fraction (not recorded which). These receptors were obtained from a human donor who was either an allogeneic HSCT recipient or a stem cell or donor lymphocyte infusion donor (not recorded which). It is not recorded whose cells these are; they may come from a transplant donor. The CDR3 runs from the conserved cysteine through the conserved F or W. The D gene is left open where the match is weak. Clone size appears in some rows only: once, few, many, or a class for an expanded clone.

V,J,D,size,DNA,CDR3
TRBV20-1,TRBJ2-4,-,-,TGCAGTGCTAGAAATTTACGTGGGCTAGCCAAAAACATTCAGTACTTC,CSARNLRGLAKNIQYF
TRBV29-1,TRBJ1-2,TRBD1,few,TGCAGCGTTGATTATGGACAGGGCCGCTATGGCTACACCTTC,CSVDYGQGRYGYTF
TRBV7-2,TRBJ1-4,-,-,TGTGCCAGCAGCTTAGCGGGGGCGGTTGGTGAAAAACTGTTTTTT,CASSLAGAVGEKLFF
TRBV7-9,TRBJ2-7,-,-,TGTGCCAGCAGCTTTGACGGGGGCCCCTTTCGCTACGAGCAGTACTTC,CASSFDGGPFRYEQYF
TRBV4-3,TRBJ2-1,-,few,TGCGCCAGCAGCCCGGAAACCTCCTACAATGAGCAGTTCTTC,CASSPETSYNEQFF
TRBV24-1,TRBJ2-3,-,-,TGTGCCACCAGGGCCGGGGGCCTTTCCCCCACAGATACGCAGTATTTT,CATRAGGLSPTDTQYF
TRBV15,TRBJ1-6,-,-,TGTGCCACCCGTACCCGAGGATCCTATAATTCACCCCTCCACTTT,CATRTRGSYNSPLHF
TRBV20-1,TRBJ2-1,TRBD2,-,TGCAGTGCCCCGGACCTAGCGGGAGTCAATGAGCAGTTCTTC,CSAPDLAGVNEQFF
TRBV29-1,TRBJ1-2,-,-,TGCAGCGTTGAATGGGGCGGAGGGCTTTATGGCTACACCTTC,CSVEWGGGLYGYTF
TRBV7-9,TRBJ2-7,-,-,TGTGCCAGCAGCTTAGGGGCAAGCGAGCAGTACTTC,CASSLGASEQYF
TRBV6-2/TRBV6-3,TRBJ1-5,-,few,TGTGCCAGCAGTTACGCGATTGGGCAGCCCCAGCATTTT,CASSYAIGQPQHF
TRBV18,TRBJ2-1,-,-,TGTGCCAGCTCACCACCTTTACAGGAGTCGATCGACAATGAGCAGTTCTTC,CASSPPLQESIDNEQFF
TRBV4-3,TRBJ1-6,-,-,TGCGCCAGCAGCCATGTCGTATCGGAGAGAAATTCACCCCTCCACTTT,CASSHVVSERNSPLHF
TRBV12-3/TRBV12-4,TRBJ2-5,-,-,TGTGCCAGCACCGCATACAGGGACCAAGAGACCCAGTACTTC,CASTAYRDQETQYF
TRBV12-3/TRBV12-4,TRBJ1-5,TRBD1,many,TGTGCCAGCAGTTTAGCGCAGGGGGGCAATCAGCCCCAGCATTTT,CASSLAQGGNQPQHF
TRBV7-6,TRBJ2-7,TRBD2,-,TGTGCCAGCAGCTTACAAGGGACTAGCGGGAGACCCTTGGAGCAGTACTTC,CASSLQGTSGRPLEQYF
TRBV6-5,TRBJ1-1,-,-,TGTGCCAGCAAACAGGTTTCGAACACTGAAGCTTTCTTT,CASKQVSNTEAFF
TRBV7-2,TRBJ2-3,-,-,TGTGCCAGCAGCTTACAGGAGTCTAGATTAGATACGCAGTATTTT,CASSLQESRLDTQYF
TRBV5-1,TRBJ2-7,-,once,TGCGCCAGCAGCAGAGACAGTAACTACGAGCAGTACTTC,CASSRDSNYEQYF
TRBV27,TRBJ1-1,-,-,TGTGCCAGCAGTTTCTCCGACAGGCTGACAGAAGCTTTCTTT,CASSFSDRLTEAFF
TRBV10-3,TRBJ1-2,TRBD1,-,TGTGCCATCAGTGAGAACAGGGGTCTCCGGTATGGCTACACCTTC,CAISENRGLRYGYTF
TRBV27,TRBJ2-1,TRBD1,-,TGTGCCAGCAGGACAGGGGGCTACAATGAGCAGTTCTTC,CASRTGGYNEQFF
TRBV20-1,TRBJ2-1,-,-,TGCAGTGCTGCCAGGGGATACCTCTCCTACAATGAGCAGTTCTTC,CSAARGYLSYNEQFF
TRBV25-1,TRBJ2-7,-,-,TGTGCCAGCAGTAAGGGGCAGGCGCAATACGAGCAGTACTTC,CASSKGQAQYEQYF
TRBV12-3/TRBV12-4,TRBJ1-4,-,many,TGTGCCAGCCGTACTCGCACTAATGAAAAACTGTTTTTT,CASRTRTNEKLFF
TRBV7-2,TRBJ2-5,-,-,TGTGCCAGCAGCCATAACATCGGGAGCGTTCAAGAGACCCAGTACTTC,CASSHNIGSVQETQYF
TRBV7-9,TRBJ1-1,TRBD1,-,TGTGCCAGCAGCTTCGGGACAGGGCGACTGGCAGAGGCTTTCTTT,CASSFGTGRLAEAFF
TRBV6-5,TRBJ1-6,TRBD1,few,TGTGCCAGCAGGCCCGGGACAGCGGCCAATTCACCCCTCCACTTT,CASRPGTAANSPLHF
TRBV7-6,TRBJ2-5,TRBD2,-,TGTGCCAGCAGCCTCGGGGTAGCGGGAGTGGAGACCCAGTACTTC,CASSLGVAGVETQYF
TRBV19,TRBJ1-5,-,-,TGTGCCAGTAGTATAACTCCCTTTCAGCCCCAGCATTTT,CASSITPFQPQHF
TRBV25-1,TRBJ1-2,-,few,TGTGCCAGCAGTGAATCGGGGAGATACTATGGCTACACCTTC,CASSESGRYYGYTF
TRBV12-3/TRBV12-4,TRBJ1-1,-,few,TGTGCCACCTACACCAGTGAAGCTTTCTTT,CATYTSEAFF
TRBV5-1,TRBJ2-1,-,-,TGCGCCAGCAGCCTCGGGACTCCCGAGCAGTTCTTC,CASSLGTPEQFF
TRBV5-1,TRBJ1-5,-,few,TGCGCCAGCAGCTTGGCAGGACGGTCCAATCAGCCCCAGCATTTT,CASSLAGRSNQPQHF
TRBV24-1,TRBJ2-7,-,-,TGTGCCACCAGTCTCGAGCAGTACTTC,CATSLEQYF
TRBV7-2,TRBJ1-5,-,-,TGTGCCAGCAGCTTTGAGAGGCCTCAGCCCCAGCATTTT,CASSFERPQPQHF
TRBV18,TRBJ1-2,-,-,TGTGCCAGCTCACCATCGGATAACTATGGCTACACCTTC,CASSPSDNYGYTF
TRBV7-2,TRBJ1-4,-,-,TGTGCCAGCAGCTTAGGTGGGCGGGGAGGTGAAAAACTGTTTTTT,CASSLGGRGGEKLFF
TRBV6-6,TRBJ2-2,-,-,TGTGCCAGCAGTTACCCGGCGGGACCCGCGAACACCGGGGAGCTGTTTTTT,CASSYPAGPANTGELFF
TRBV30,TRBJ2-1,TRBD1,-,TGTGCCTGGAGCTTGGGACAGACTGCCGATGAGCAGTTCTTC,CAWSLGQTADEQFF
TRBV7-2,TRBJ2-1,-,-,TGTGCCAGCAGCTTAGTAGCAATTGAGCAGTTCTTC,CASSLVAIEQFF
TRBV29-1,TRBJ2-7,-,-,TGCAGCGTTGTTTGGCGCTACGAGCAGTACTTC,CSVVWRYEQYF